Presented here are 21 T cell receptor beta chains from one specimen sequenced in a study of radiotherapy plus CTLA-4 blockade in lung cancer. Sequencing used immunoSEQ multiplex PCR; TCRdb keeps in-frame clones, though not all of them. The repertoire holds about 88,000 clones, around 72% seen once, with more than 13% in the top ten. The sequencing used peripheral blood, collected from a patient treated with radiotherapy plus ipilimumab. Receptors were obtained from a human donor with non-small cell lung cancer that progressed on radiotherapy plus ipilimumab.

The CDR3 DNA reads TGTGCCAGCAGTCCGACAGGGGGCTACGAGCAGTACTTC. Its protein is CASSPTGGYEQYF. This chain links TRBV27 with TRBJ2-7; 9 bases map to TRBD1. CDR3 size: 13 residues. In germline, CDR1 is MNHEY, CDR2 SMNVEV (reference sequence). Unmatched junction bases numbered 2, after V lost 5 bases and J lost 3 bases.

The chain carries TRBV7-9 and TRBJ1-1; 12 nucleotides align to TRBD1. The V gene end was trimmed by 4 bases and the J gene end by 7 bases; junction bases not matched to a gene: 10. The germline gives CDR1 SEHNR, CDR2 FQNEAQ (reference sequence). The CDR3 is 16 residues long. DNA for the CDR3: TGTGCCAGCAGCTGGGGGACAGGGGGCCGGATACTTGAAGCTTTCTTT. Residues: CASSWGTGGRILEAFF.

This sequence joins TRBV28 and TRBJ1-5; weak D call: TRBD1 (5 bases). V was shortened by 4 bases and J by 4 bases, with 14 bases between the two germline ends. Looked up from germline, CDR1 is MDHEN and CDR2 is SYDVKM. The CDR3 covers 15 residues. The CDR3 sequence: CASSSIGGENQPQHF. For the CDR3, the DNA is TGTGCCAGCAGTTCTATTGGGGGAGAGAATCAGCCCCAGCATTTT.

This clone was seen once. CDR3 in DNA: TGTGCCAGCAGTTCCGGGACATCCTACGAGCAGTACTTC. This translates into CASSSGTSYEQYF. The chain carries TRBV28 and TRBJ2-7, with TRBD1 as a possible D gene (6 bases). Trimming removed 4 bases at V and 1 base at J, with 8 bases between. The CDR3 spans 13 residues. The V gene's germline CDR1 is MDHEN and CDR2 SYDVKM.

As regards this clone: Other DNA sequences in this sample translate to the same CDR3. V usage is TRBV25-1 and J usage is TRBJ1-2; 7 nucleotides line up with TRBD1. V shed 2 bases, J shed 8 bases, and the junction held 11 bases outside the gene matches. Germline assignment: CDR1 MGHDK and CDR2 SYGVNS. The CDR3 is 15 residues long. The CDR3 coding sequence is TGTGCCAGCAGTGAAAAAGGAGGGGGCGCGGGGGGCTACACCTTC. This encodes CASSEKGGGAGGYTF.

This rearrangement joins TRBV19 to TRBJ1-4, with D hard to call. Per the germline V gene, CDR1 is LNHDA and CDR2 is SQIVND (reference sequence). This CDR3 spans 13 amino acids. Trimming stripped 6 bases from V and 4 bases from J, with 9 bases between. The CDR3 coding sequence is TGTGCCAGTAGGGCGACGGATAATGAAAAACTGTTTTTT. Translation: CASRATDNEKLFF.

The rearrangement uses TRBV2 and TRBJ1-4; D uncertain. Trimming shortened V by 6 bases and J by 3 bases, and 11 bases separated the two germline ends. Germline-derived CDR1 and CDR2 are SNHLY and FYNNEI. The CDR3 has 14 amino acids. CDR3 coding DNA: TGTGCCAGCAGGCCAGTCGTCTCTAATGAAAAACTGTTTTTT. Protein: CASRPVVSNEKLFF.

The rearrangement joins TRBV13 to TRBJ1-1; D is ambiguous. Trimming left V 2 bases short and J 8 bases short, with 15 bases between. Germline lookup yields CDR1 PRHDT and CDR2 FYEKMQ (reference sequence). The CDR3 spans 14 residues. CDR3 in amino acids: CASSLRVSPHEAFF. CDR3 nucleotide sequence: TGTGCCAGCAGCTTACGGGTCAGCCCCCACGAAGCTTTCTTT.

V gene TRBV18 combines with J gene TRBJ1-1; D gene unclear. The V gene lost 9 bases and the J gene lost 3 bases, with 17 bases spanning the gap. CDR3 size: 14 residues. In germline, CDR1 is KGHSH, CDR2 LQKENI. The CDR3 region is CASSLLSWDTEAFF. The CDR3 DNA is TGTGCCAGTTCCCTTCTATCCTGGGACACTGAAGCTTTCTTT.

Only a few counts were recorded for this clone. The chain's CDR3 is CASSPHGGGTGMETQYF. The CDR3 nucleotides read TGCGCCAGCAGCCCGCATGGAGGTGGGACAGGGATGGAGACCCAGTACTTC. The chain recombines TRBV5-1 with TRBJ2-5; 9 bases align to TRBD1. In germline, CDR1 is SGHRS, CDR2 YFSETQ. CDR3 length: 17 amino acids. J gave up 5 bases and V 4 bases, and 15 bases lay outside the gene matches.

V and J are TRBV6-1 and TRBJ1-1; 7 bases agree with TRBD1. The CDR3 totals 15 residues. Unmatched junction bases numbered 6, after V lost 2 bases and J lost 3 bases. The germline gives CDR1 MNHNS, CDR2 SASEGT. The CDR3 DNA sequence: TGTGCCAGCAGTGAACTCGGGGACAGCGACACTGAAGCTTTCTTT. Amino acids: CASSELGDSDTEAFF.

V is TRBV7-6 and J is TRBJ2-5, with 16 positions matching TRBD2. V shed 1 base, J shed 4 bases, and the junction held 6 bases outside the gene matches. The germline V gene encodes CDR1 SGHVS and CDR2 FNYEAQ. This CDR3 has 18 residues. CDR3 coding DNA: TGTGCCAGCAGCTTAGGCGGGACTAGCGGGGGGGCCCGAGAGACCCAGTACTTC. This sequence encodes CASSLGGTSGGARETQYF.

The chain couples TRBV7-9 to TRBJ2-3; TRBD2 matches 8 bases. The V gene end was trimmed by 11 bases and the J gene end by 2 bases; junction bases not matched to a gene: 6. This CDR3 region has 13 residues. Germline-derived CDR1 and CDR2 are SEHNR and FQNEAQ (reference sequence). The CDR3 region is CAGAGGDTDTQYF. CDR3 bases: TGTGCCGGGGCGGGAGGCGACACAGATACGCAGTATTTT.

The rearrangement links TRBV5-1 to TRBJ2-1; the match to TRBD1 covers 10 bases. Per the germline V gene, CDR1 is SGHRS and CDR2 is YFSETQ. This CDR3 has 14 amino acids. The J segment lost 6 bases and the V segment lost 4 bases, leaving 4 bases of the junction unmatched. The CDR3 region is CASSTGQGGNEQFF. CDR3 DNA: TGCGCCAGCAGCACCGGACAGGGGGGCAATGAGCAGTTCTTC. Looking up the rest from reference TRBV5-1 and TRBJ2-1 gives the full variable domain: KAGVTQTPRYLIKTRGQQVTLSCSPISGHRSVSWYQQTPGQGLQFLFEYFSETQRNKGNFPGRFSGRQFSNSRSEMNVSTLELGDSALYLCASSTGQGGNEQFFGPGTRLTVL.

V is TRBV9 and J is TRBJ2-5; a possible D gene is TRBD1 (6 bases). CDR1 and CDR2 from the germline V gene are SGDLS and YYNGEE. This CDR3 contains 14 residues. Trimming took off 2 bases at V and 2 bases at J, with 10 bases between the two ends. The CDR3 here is CASSVRQDQETQYF. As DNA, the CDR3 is TGTGCCAGCAGCGTTCGACAGGATCAAGAGACCCAGTACTTC.

In DNA form, the CDR3 reads TGTGCCAGCAGCAGGAGGGCAGGGGGTATACCGAATAGCAATCAGCCCCAGCATTTT. Protein product: CASSRRAGGIPNSNQPQHF. This chain connects TRBV2 to TRBJ1-5; 7 nucleotides match TRBD1. This CDR3 comprises 19 residues. The ends lost 6 bases at V and 0 bases at J; junction bases unmatched: 17. Germline V gene lookup returns CDR1 SNHLY and CDR2 FYNNEI.

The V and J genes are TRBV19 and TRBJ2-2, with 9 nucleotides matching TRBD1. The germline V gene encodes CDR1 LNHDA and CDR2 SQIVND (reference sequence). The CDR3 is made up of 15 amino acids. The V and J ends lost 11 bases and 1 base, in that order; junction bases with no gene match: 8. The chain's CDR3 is CAVPWTGVNTGELFF. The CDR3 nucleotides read TGTGCCGTTCCCTGGACAGGGGTGAACACCGGGGAGCTGTTTTTT.

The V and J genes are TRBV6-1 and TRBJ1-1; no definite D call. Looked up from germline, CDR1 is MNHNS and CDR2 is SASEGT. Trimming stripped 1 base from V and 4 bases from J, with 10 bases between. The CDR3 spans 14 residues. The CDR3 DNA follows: TGTGCCAGCAGTGAAGAGGGCGGCCCCACTGAAGCTTTCTTT. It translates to CASSEEGGPTEAFF.

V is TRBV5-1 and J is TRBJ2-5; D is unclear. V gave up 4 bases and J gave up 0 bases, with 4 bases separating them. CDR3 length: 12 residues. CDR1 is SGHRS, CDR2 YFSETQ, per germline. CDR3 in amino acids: CASSVDQETQYF. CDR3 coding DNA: TGCGCCAGCAGCGTTGACCAAGAGACCCAGTACTTC. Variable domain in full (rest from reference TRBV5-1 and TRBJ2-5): KAGVTQTPRYLIKTRGQQVTLSCSPISGHRSVSWYQQTPGQGLQFLFEYFSETQRNKGNFPGRFSGRQFSNSRSEMNVSTLELGDSALYLCASSVDQETQYFGPGTRLLVL.

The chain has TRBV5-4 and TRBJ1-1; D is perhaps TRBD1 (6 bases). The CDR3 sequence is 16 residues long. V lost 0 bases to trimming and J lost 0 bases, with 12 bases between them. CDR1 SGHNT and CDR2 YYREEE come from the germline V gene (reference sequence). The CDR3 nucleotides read TGTGCCAGCAGCTTGGGAGGGGGGCAACTGAACACTGAAGCTTTCTTT. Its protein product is CASSLGGGQLNTEAFF.

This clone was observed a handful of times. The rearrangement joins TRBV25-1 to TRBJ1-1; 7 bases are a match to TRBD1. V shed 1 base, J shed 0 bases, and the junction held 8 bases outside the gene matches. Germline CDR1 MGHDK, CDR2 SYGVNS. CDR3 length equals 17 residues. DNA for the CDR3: TGTGCCAGCAGTGAATTTAACCAGGGGGGAGTGAACACTGAAGCTTTCTTT. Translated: CASSEFNQGGVNTEAFF.